Listed here is a single T cell receptor beta chain. Its target is unknown. The study ran its PCR with 60 Vbeta and 13 Jbeta primers. The table came from immunoSEQ multiplex PCR; TCRdb's copy has only in-frame clones and leaves some out. The data contain about 160,000 clones, roughly 71% of them singletons. The data were obtained in a study of cytomegalovirus exposure and HLA in healthy donors. Whole-study results and caveats: Among TCR beta chains, those listed as cytomegalovirus-associated numbered over 150. One variant, a missense change in DCLRE1C, was linked in a later analysis to TCR beta V- and J-gene trimming. A later analysis, which compared TCR beta chains of equal frequency, found the HLA-associated ones more clonally expanded.

Trimming shortened V by 5 bases and J by 5 bases, and 20 bases separated the two germline ends. There are 16 residues in the CDR3. In germline, CDR1 is SGHVS, CDR2 FQNEAQ. The sample taken for sequencing was PBMCs. The chain couples TRBV7-8 to TRBJ2-3; TRBD2 might be the D (5 bases). This TCR was recovered from a male donor in good health and CMV-seropositive. CDR3 loop: CASSAEAGPPGDTQYF. CDR3 coding DNA: TGTGCCAGCAGCGCCGAGGCGGGCCCCCCGGGAGATACGCAGTATTTT. Using reference TRBV7-8 and TRBJ2-3 for the parts outside the CDR3, the full variable domain is GAGVSQSPRYKVAKRGQDVALRCDPISGHVSLFWYQQALGQGPEFLTYFQNEAQLDKSGLPSDRFFAERPEGSVSTLKIQRTQQEDSAVYLCASSAEAGPPGDTQYFGPGTRLTVL.